The 25 T cell receptor beta chains reported below all come from one sample, sequenced in a study of OX40 agonist ivuxolimab in advanced cancers. Produced via immunoSEQ multiplex PCR; TCRdb's table is partial and in-frame only. The sample holds 45,000 to 55,000 clones, about 83% seen once. The sequences come from CD4+ or CD8+ T cells sorted from blood, collected in a trial of the OX40 agonist ivuxolimab. The receptors derive from an adult with an advanced solid tumor such as melanoma, head and neck, liver or kidney cancer.

V is TRBV18 and J is TRBJ1-3; D is ambiguous. This CDR3 comprises 14 residues. Between the trimmed V and J ends, which lost 5 bases and 1 base, there was a span of 9 bases. The germline V gene encodes CDR1 KGHSH and CDR2 LQKENI. In DNA, the CDR3 is TGTGCCAGCTCATCGGACGTATCTGGAAACACCATATATTTT. It is translated as CASSSDVSGNTIYF.

The rearrangement uses TRBV10-2 and TRBJ1-2; D may be TRBD1 (6 bases). Per germline, CDR1 WSHSY and CDR2 SAAADI. The length of the CDR3 is 18 residues. The ends were cut back, 6 bases at V and 2 bases at J, with 25 bases in the middle. Here the CDR3 reads CASRGLSDVGARNYGYTF. CDR3 nucleotide sequence: TGCGCCAGCAGAGGTCTGTCGGACGTGGGGGCTCGAAACTATGGCTACACCTTC.

This clone is medium-sized. The J gene is TRBJ1-5, the V gene TRBV29-1; tentative D call: TRBD1 (5 bases). CDR3 size: 15 residues. CDR1 and CDR2 (germline): SQVTM, ANQGSEA. The V gene lost 3 bases and the J gene lost 2 bases, with 14 bases spanning the gap. The CDR3 sequence is CSVEKGALGNQPQHF. In nucleotides, the CDR3 is TGCAGCGTTGAGAAAGGGGCCTTGGGCAATCAGCCCCAGCATTTT.

This chain connects TRBV2 to TRBJ2-5; D unresolved. V dropped 6 bases and J dropped 2 bases, with 4 bases sitting between them. The CDR3 has 11 amino acids. Germline values: CDR1 SNHLY, CDR2 FYNNEI. The CDR3 DNA reads as TGTGCCAGCAGCACTCAAGAGACCCAGTACTTC. Translated: CASSTQETQYF. The full variable domain, its missing parts supplied by reference TRBV2 and TRBJ2-5, is EPEVTQTPSHQVTQMGQEVILRCVPISNHLYFYWYRQILGQKVEFLVSFYNNEISEKSEIFDDQFSVERPDGSNFTLKIRSTKLEDSAMYFCASSTQETQYFGPGTRLLVL.

The CDR3, as DNA: TGTGCCAGCAGCGTTACAGGGGAGTCGAACACCGGGGAGCTGTTTTTT. Protein: CASSVTGESNTGELFF. This chain uses TRBV9 with TRBJ2-2; 7 positions agree with TRBD1. The CDR3 covers 16 residues. With 2 bases clipped from V and 0 bases from J, the junction kept 4 bases outside the gene matches. Germline lookup yields CDR1 SGDLS and CDR2 YYNGEE.

The rearrangement uses TRBV6-1 and TRBJ1-1; 7 nucleotides line up with TRBD1. V was pared by 4 bases and J by 8 bases, with 10 bases of the junction left unmatched. There are 14 residues in the CDR3. Germline V gene data show CDR1 as MNHNS and CDR2 as SASEGT. The chain's CDR3 is CASSGQGLGTEAFF. DNA of the CDR3: TGTGCCAGCAGTGGACAGGGTTTAGGGACGGAAGCTTTCTTT.

V gene TRBV4-3 combines with J gene TRBJ1-4; unclear D gene. The length of the CDR3 is 15 residues. The germline CDR1 and CDR2 sequences are LGHNA and YSLEER. Deletions cut 4 bases from V and 2 bases from J, with 11 bases between. The CDR3 spells CASSPNGGTNEKLFF. CDR3 sequence (DNA): TGCGCCAGCAGCCCCAACGGAGGGACTAATGAAAAACTGTTTTTT.

The CDR3 nucleotides are TGTGCCAGCGGAGAGTTCGAACACACAGATACGCAGTATTTT. Amino acid sequence: CASGEFEHTDTQYF. The chain carries TRBV7-8 and TRBJ2-3; no clear D. V lost 8 bases and J 2 bases, leaving 14 bases between the germline ends. CDR3 size: 14 residues. Germline V lookup: CDR1 SGHVS, CDR2 FQNEAQ. The complete variable domain, with remaining parts taken from reference TRBV7-8 and TRBJ2-3, reads GAGVSQSPRYKVAKRGQDVALRCDPISGHVSLFWYQQALGQGPEFLTYFQNEAQLDKSGLPSDRFFAERPEGSVSTLKIQRTQQEDSAVYLCASGEFEHTDTQYFGPGTRLTVL.

This clone occurred a few times. This rearrangement joins TRBV2 to TRBJ1-4, with 10 bases fitting TRBD1. Germline-derived CDR1 and CDR2 are SNHLY and FYNNEI. The CDR3 spans 13 residues. V lost 7 bases, J lost 7 bases, and 3 bases stayed unmatched. CDR3 loop: CASNRDRGEKLFF. DNA of the CDR3: TGTGCCAGCAACCGGGACAGGGGTGAAAAACTGTTTTTT.

V gene TRBV4-2 combines with J gene TRBJ2-3; 11 bases agree with TRBD2. Losses at the gene ends were 4 bases for V and 2 bases for J; bases not matched to a gene: 5. The CDR3 runs to 16 residues. Looked up from germline, CDR1 is LGHNA and CDR2 is YNFKEQ. Written as DNA, the CDR3 is TGTGCCAGCAGCCCGAGACTAGCGGGGTTCACAGATACGCAGTATTTT. It is translated as CASSPRLAGFTDTQYF.

This rearrangement joins TRBV30 to TRBJ2-7, with 9 bases identical to TRBD2. The germline gives CDR1 GTSNPN, CDR2 SVGIG (reference sequence). V shed 2 bases, J shed 0 bases, and the junction held 5 bases outside the gene matches. This CDR3 comprises 15 residues. The CDR3 region is CAWSNGTSYSYEQYF. The DNA of the CDR3 is TGTGCCTGGAGTAACGGGACTAGCTACTCCTACGAGCAGTACTTC.

This clone appeared once. V and J are TRBV5-6 and TRBJ1-2, with D perhaps matching TRBD1 (5 bases). The CDR3 contains 13 residues. Germline V gene lookup returns CDR1 SGHDT and CDR2 YYEEEE. V was clipped by 4 bases and J by 7 bases, with 14 bases between them. The DNA of the CDR3 is TGTGCCAGCAGCAGAGGGGAATTTGGTGGCTACACCTTC. This translates into CASSRGEFGGYTF.

The chain uses TRBV21-1 and TRBJ2-4; whether TRBD2, the table's D call, matches the DNA was not checked. TRBV21-1 is a pseudogene. The CDR3 is 15 amino acids. The CDR3 region has the DNA TGTGCCAGCACCGAGATCCTCATAGCCAAAAACATTCAGTACTTC. It codes for CASTEILIAKNIQYF.

This sequence joins TRBV6-1 and TRBJ1-5, with D tentatively TRBD1 (6 bases). Germline CDR1 and CDR2: MNHNS and SASEGT. Trimming took 6 bases from V and 7 from J, leaving 19 bases between them. CDR3 length equals 15 residues. The CDR3 DNA follows: TGTGCCAGCAGCGAAAATACAGGGATGGGACAGCCCCAGCATTTT. It specifies CASSENTGMGQPQHF.

J is TRBJ2-3 and V is TRBV5-4; 14 positions agree with TRBD2. V shed 5 bases, J shed 1 base, and the junction held 12 bases outside the gene matches. Germline V gene sequence: CDR1 SGHNT, CDR2 YYREEE (reference sequence). CDR3 size: 19 residues. CDR3 region: CASREGLAGAQARTDTQYF. The CDR3 coding sequence is TGTGCCAGCAGGGAGGGACTAGCGGGGGCCCAAGCACGCACAGATACGCAGTATTTT. The whole variable domain, remainder taken from reference TRBV5-4 and TRBJ2-3, is ETGVTQSPTHLIKTRGQQVTLRCSSQSGHNTVSWYQQALGQGPQFIFQYYREEENGRGNFPPRFSGLQFPNYSSELNVNALELDDSALYLCASREGLAGAQARTDTQYFGPGTRLTVL.

J is TRBJ2-7 and V is TRBV2; either TRBD1 or TRBD2 may fit D (5 bases each). V shed 6 bases and J shed 2 bases, with 11 bases lying between them. CDR1 is SNHLY, CDR2 FYNNEI, per germline. CDR3 length: 13 amino acids. CDR3 DNA: TGTGCCAGCAGGCCCGGGGCCCCCTACGAGCAGTACTTC. Amino acid sequence: CASRPGAPYEQYF.

The chain recombines TRBV5-6 with TRBJ1-4, with 8 bases matching TRBD1. CDR1 SGHDT and CDR2 YYEEEE come from the germline V gene. The CDR3 covers 14 residues. After removal of 2 bases from V and 7 bases from J, the junction contained 4 bases not matched to a gene. The CDR3, as DNA: TGTGCCAGCAGCTTCGGACAGGGACGTGAAAAACTGTTTTTT. This encodes CASSFGQGREKLFF.

This chain joins TRBV2 and TRBJ1-1, with D hard to call. The CDR3 consists of 15 residues. The V gene lost 7 bases and the J gene lost 1 base, with 16 bases spanning the gap. Germline lookup yields CDR1 SNHLY and CDR2 FYNNEI. CDR3 DNA: TGTGCCAGCAACTTCGCCGGGGTGAGGAACACTGAAGCTTTCTTT. Amino acid sequence: CASNFAGVRNTEAFF.

The chain carries TRBV18 and TRBJ1-2, with D possibly being TRBD1 (5 bases). The CDR3 is made up of 17 amino acids. Germline loops: CDR1 KGHSH, CDR2 LQKENI. With 6 bases removed from V and 1 base from J, the gap between germline ends came to 21 bases. CDR3 DNA: TGTGCCAGCTCCCTACCTCCAACTACAGGAGGTAACTATGGCTACACCTTC. Its protein product is CASSLPPTTGGNYGYTF.

This clone was detected only a few times. The CDR3: CTSSQEPGQGDNSNQPQHF. In nucleotides, the CDR3 is TGCACCAGCAGCCAAGAGCCGGGACAGGGGGATAACAGCAATCAGCCCCAGCATTTT. This chain links TRBV1 with TRBJ1-5; TRBD1, the table's D call, was not compared with the DNA. TRBV1 is a documented pseudogene. This CDR3 has 19 amino acids.

The rearrangement links TRBV11-3 to TRBJ2-1, with D perhaps matching TRBD2 (5 bases). The germline gives CDR1 SGHNT, CDR2 YENEEA. The V end was cut by 4 bases, the J end by 7 bases, with 14 bases between. The CDR3 contains 14 residues. The DNA of the CDR3 is TGTGCCAGCAGCTCTTCGACTACGCTTAATGAGCAGTTCTTC. It yields the protein CASSSSTTLNEQFF.

This rearrangement joins TRBV5-6 to TRBJ2-1; 9 positions match TRBD2. In germline, CDR1 is SGHDT, CDR2 YYEEEE. V dropped 0 bases and J dropped 6; count of bases not matched to a gene: 4. CDR3 length equals 15 residues. The CDR3 DNA follows: TGTGCCAGCAGCTTGGGTGGGACTAGCAGCAATGAGCAGTTCTTC. This encodes CASSLGGTSSNEQFF. The full variable domain, rest sourced from reference TRBV5-6 and TRBJ2-1, is DAGVTQSPTHLIKTRGQQVTLRCSPKSGHDTVSWYQQALGQGPQFIFQYYEEEERQRGNFPDRFSGHQFPNYSSELNVNALLLGDSALYLCASSLGGTSSNEQFFGPGTRLTVL.

This chain joins TRBV6-5 and TRBJ2-3; possible D gene TRBD1, 5 bases. Per germline, CDR1 MNHEY and CDR2 SVGAGI. Trimming removed 6 bases at V and 0 bases at J, with 7 bases between. This CDR3 contains 13 residues. The CDR3 spells CASRDTSTDTQYF. The CDR3 DNA reads as TGTGCCAGCAGGGACACCAGCACAGATACGCAGTATTTT.

The chain joins TRBV7-6 to TRBJ1-4; TRBD1 aligns across 8 bases. This CDR3 comprises 14 residues. J gave up 7 bases and V 4 bases, and 5 bases lay outside the gene matches. CDR1 SGHVS and CDR2 FNYEAQ come from the germline V gene. This CDR3 reads CASSSRTGPEKLFF. DNA of the CDR3: TGTGCCAGCAGCTCTCGGACAGGGCCTGAAAAACTGTTTTTT.

The chain couples TRBV5-6 to TRBJ1-6; D remains unclear. The V and J ends lost 4 bases and 3 bases respectively, with 11 bases between them. The CDR3 is 15 residues long. In germline, CDR1 is SGHDT, CDR2 YYEEEE. DNA of the CDR3: TGTGCCAGCAGCCCTGGCAGACTCTATAATTCACCCCTCCACTTT. This codes for CASSPGRLYNSPLHF.